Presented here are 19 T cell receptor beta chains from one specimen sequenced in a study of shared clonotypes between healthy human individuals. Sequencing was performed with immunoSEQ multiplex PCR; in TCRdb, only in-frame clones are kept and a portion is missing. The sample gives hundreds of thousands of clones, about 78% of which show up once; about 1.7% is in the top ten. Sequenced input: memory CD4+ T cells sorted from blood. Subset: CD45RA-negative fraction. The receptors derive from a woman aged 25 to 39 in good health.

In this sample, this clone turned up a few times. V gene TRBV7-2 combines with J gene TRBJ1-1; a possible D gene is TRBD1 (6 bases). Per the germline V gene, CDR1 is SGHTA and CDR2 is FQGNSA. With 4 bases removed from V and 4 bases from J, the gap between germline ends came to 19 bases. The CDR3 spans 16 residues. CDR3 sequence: CASSSHGGALGTEAFF. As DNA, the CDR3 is TGTGCCAGCAGCTCACATGGGGGGGCGTTGGGCACTGAAGCTTTCTTT.

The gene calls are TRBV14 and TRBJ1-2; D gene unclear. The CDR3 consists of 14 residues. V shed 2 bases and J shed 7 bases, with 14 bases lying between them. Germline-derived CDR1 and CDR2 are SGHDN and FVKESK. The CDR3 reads CASSQLRATVGYTF. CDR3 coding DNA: TGTGCCAGCAGCCAACTCCGGGCGACGGTTGGCTACACCTTC.

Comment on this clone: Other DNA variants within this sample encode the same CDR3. CDR3 loop: CASRSQGLEQYF. CDR3 nucleotide sequence: TGTGCCAGCAGATCCCAGGGGCTCGAGCAGTACTTC. The V gene is TRBV28, the J gene TRBJ2-7; D might be TRBD1 (6 bases). Trimming stripped 6 bases from V and 6 bases from J, with 12 bases between. The length of the CDR3 is 12 residues. CDR1 is MDHEN, CDR2 SYDVKM, per germline.

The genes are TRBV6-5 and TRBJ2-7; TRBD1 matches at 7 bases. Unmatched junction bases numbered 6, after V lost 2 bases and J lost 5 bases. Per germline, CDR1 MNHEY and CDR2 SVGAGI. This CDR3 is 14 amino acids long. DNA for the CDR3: TGTGCCAGCAGTTACGACAGGGCGTTCCACGAGCAGTACTTC. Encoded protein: CASSYDRAFHEQYF.

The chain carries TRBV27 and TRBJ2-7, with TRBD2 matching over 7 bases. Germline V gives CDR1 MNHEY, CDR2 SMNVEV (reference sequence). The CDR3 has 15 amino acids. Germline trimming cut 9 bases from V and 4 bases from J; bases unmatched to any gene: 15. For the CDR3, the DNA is TGTGCCAGTTCCCTACGACTCAGCGGGACGTACGAGCAGTACTTC. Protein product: CASSLRLSGTYEQYF.

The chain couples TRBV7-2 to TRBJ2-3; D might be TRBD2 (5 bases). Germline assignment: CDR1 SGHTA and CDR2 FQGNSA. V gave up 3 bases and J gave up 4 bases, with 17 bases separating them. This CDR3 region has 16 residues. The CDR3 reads CASSFSLAGRADTQYF. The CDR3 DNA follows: TGTGCCAGCAGCTTCTCGCTAGCCGGGCGGGCAGATACGCAGTATTTT.

CDR3 loop: CASSLESPGYSTAFF. The CDR3 nucleotides read TGCGCCAGCAGCCTGGAAAGTCCCGGATACTCCACCGCGTTTTTT. The rearrangement links TRBV5-1 to TRBJ1-4; D not resolved. The CDR3 length is 15 residues. In germline, CDR1 is SGHRS, CDR2 YFSETQ. Between the trimmed V and J ends, which lost 4 bases and 16 bases, there was a span of 26 bases.

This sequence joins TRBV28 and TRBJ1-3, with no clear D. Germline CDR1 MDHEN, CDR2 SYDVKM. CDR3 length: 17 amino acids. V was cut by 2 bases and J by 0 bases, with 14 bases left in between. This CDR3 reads CASSLPRPALSGNTIYF. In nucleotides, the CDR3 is TGTGCCAGCAGTTTACCACGTCCCGCCCTCTCTGGAAACACCATATATTTT.

In DNA, the CDR3 is TGTGCCAGCAGTGGGCAGGGGGTAATTGGAAACACCATATATTTT. Protein product: CASSGQGVIGNTIYF. The gene calls are TRBV2 and TRBJ1-3; 7 bases agree with TRBD1. CDR3 size: 15 residues. Germline V CDR1 and CDR2: SNHLY, FYNNEI. The V segment lost 4 bases and the J segment 3 bases; nucleotides outside the gene matches: 6.

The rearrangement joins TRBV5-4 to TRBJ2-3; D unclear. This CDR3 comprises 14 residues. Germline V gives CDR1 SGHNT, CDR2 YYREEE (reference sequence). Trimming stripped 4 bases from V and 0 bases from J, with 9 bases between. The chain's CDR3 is CASSDLRSTDTQYF. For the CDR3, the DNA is TGTGCCAGCAGCGATCTTAGGAGCACAGATACGCAGTATTTT.

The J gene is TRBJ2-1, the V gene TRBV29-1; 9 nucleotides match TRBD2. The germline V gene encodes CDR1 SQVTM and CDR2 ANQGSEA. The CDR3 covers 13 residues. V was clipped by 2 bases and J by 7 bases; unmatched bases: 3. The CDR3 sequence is CSVERSGGNEQFF. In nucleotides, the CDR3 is TGCAGCGTTGAAAGGAGCGGGGGGAATGAGCAGTTCTTC.

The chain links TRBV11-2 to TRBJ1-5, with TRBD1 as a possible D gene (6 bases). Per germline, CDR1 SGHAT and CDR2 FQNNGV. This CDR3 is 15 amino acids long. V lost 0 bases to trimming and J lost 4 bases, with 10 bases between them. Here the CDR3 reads CASSLDLGQNQPQHF. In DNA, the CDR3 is TGTGCCAGCAGCTTAGATCTTGGACAGAATCAGCCCCAGCATTTT.

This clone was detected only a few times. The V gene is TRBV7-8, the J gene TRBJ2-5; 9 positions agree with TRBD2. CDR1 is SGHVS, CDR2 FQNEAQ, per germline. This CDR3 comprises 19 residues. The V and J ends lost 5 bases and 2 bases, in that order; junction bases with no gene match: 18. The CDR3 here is CASSPRGVAGVSGQETQYF. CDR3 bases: TGTGCCAGCAGCCCCCGGGGGGTAGCGGGAGTTTCGGGGCAAGAGACCCAGTACTTC.

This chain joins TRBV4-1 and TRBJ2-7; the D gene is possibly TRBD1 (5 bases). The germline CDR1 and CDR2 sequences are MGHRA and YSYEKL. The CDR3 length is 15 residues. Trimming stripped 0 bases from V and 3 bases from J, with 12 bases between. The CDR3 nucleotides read TGCGCCAGCAGCCAAGATCTTACAGGTCACTACGAGCAGTACTTC. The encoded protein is CASSQDLTGHYEQYF.

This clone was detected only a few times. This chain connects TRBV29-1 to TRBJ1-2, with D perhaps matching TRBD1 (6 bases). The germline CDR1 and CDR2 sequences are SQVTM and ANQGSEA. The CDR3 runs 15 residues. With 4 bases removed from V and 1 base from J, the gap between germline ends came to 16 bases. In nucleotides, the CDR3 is TGCAGCGTTGGAAGATGGGGACAAATTAACTATGGCTACACCTTC. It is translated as CSVGRWGQINYGYTF.

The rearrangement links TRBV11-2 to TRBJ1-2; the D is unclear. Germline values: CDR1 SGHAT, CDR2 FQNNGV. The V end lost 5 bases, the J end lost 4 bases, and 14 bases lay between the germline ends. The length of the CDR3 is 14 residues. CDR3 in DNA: TGTGCCAGCAGCCCGAGGACGGGGATCTATGGCTACACCTTC. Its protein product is CASSPRTGIYGYTF. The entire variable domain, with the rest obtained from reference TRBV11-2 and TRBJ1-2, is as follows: EAGVAQSPRYKIIEKRQSVAFWCNPISGHATLYWYQQILGQGPKLLIQFQNNGVVDDSQLPKDRFSAERLKGVDSTLKIQPAKLEDSAVYLCASSPRTGIYGYTFGSGTRLTVV.

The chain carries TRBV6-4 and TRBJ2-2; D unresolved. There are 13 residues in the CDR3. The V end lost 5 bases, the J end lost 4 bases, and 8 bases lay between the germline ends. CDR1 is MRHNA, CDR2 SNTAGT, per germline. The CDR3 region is CASSQQSTGELFF. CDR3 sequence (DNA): TGTGCCAGCAGTCAACAGAGCACCGGGGAGCTGTTTTTT.

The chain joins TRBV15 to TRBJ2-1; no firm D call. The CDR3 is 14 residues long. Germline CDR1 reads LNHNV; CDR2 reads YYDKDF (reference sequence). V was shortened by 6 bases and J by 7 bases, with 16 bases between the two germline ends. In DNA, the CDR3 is TGTGCCACCAGACTCAGCTGGTTTAGGAATGAGCAGTTCTTC. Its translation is CATRLSWFRNEQFF.

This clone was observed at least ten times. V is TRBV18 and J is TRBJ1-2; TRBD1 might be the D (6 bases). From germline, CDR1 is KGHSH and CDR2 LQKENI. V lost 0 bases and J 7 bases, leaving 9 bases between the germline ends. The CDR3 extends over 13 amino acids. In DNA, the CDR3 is TGTGCCAGCTCACCACCGGCAGGGGTTGGCTACACCTTC. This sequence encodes CASSPPAGVGYTF.